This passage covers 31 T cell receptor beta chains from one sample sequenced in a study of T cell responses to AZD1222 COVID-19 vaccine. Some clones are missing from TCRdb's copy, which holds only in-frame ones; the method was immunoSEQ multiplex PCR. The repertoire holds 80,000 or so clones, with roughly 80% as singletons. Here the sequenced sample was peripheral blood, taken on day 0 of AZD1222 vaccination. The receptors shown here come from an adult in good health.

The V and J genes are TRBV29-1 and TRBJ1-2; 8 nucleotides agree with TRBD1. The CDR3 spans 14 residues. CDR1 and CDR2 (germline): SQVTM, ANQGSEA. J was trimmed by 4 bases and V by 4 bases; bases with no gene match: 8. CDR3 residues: CSVGRTGPPYGYTF. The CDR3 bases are TGCAGCGTTGGGAGGACAGGGCCCCCCTATGGCTACACCTTC. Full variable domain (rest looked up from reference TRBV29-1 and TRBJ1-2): SAVISQKPSRDICQRGTSLTIQCQVDSQVTMMFWYRQQPGQSLTLIATANQGSEATYESGFVIDKFPISRPNLTFSTLTVSNMSPEDSSIYLCSVGRTGPPYGYTFGSGTRLTVV.

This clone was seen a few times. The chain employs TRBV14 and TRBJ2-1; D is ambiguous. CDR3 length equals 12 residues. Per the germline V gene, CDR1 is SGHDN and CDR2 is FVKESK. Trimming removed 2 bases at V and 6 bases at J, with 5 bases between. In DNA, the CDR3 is TGTGCCAGCAGCCAACCCGGCAATGAGCAGTTCTTC. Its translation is CASSQPGNEQFF.

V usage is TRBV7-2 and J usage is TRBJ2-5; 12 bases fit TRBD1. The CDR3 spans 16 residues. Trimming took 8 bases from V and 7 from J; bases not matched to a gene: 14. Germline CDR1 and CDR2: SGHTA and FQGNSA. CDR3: CASRPGTGGAGGTQYF. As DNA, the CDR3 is TGTGCCAGCCGTCCCGGGACAGGGGGCGCAGGCGGGACCCAGTACTTC.

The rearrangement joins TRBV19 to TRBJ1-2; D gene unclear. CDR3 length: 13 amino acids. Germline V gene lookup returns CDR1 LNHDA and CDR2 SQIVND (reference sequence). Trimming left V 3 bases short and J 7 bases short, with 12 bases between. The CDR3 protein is CASSIGPRSGYTF. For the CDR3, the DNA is TGTGCCAGTAGTATCGGTCCTAGGAGTGGCTACACCTTC.

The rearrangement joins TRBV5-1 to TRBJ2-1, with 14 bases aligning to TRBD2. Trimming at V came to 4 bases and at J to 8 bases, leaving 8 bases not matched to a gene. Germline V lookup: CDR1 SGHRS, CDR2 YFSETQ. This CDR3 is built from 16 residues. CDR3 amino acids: CASSIPGLAGADEQFF. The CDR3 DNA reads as TGCGCCAGCAGCATACCGGGACTAGCGGGAGCCGATGAGCAGTTCTTC.

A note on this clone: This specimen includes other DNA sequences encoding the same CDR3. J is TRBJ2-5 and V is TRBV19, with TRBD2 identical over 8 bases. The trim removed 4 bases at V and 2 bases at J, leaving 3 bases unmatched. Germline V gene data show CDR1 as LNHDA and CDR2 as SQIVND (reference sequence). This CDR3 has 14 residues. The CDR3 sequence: CASSKLAEQETQYF. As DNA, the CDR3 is TGTGCCAGTAGTAAACTAGCGGAACAAGAGACCCAGTACTTC. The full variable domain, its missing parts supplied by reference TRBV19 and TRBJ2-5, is DGGITQSPKYLFRKEGQNVTLSCEQNLNHDAMYWYRQDPGQGLRLIYYSQIVNDFQKGDIAEGYSVSREKKESFPLTVTSAQKNPTAFYLCASSKLAEQETQYFGPGTRLLVL.

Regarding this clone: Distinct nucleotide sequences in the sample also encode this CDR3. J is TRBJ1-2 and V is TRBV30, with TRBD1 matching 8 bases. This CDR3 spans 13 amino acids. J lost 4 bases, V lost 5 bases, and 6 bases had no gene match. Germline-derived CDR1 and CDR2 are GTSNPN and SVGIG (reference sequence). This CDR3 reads CAWGRDRPYGYTF. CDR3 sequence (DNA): TGTGCCTGGGGAAGGGACAGGCCCTATGGCTACACCTTC.

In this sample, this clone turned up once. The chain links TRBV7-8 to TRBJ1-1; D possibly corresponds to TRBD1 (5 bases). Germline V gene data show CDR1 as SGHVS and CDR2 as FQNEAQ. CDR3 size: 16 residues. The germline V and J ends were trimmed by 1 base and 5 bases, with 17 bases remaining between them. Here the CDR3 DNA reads TGTGCCAGCAGCTTAGATGGGGCGGCGGTAGTAACTGAAGCTTTCTTT. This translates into CASSLDGAAVVTEAFF.

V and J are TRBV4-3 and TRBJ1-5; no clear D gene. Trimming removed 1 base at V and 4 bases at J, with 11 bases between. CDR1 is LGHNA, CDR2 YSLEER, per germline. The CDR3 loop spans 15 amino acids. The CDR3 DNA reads TGCGCCAGCAGCCAAGGAACTCCTGGAAATCAGCCCCAGCATTTT. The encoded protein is CASSQGTPGNQPQHF.

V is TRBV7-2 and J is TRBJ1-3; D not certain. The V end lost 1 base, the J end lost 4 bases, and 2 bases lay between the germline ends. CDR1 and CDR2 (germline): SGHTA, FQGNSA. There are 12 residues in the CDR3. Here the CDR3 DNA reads TGTGCCAGCAGCTTAGACGGAAACACCATATATTTT. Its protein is CASSLDGNTIYF. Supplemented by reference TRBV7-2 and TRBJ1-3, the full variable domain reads GAGVSQSPSNKVTEKGKDVELRCDPISGHTALYWYRQSLGQGLEFLIYFQGNSAPDKSGLPSDRFSAERTGGSVSTLTIQRTQQEDSAVYLCASSLDGNTIYFGEGSWLTVV.

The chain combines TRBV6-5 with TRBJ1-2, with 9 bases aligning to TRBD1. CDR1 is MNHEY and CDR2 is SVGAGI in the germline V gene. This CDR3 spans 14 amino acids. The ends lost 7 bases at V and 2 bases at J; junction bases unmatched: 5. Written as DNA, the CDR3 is TGTGCCAGCAAAGGGGACAGGGAGAACTATGGCTACACCTTC. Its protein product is CASKGDRENYGYTF.

The CDR3 reads CASSLYRANTEAFF. In DNA, the CDR3 is TGTGCCAGCAGCTTGTATAGGGCGAACACTGAAGCTTTCTTT. V is TRBV5-4 and J is TRBJ1-1, with unresolved D. This CDR3 is 14 amino acids long. Trimming left V 1 base short and J 1 base short, with 8 bases between. Germline CDR1 SGHNT, CDR2 YYREEE (reference sequence).

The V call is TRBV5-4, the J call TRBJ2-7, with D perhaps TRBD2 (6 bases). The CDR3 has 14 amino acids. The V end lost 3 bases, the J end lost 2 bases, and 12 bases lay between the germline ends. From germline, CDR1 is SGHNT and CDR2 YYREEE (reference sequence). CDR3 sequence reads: CASSSSRGTYEQYF. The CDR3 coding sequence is TGTGCCAGCAGCTCATCCCGGGGGACCTACGAGCAGTACTTC.

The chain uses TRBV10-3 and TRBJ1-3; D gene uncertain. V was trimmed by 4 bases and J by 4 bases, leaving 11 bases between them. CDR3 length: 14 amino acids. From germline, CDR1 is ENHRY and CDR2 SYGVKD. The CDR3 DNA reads TGTGCCATCAGTGGCCAGACACTGGGAAACACCATATATTTT. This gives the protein CAISGQTLGNTIYF.

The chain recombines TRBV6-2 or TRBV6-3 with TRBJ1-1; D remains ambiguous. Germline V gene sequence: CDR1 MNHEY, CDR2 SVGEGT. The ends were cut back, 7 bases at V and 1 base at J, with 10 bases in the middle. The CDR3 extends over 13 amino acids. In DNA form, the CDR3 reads TGTGCCAGCATCCCACAGAAGAACACTGAAGCTTTCTTT. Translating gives CASIPQKNTEAFF.

CDR3 sequence: CAISERGTSGYNEQFF. CDR3 sequence (DNA): TGTGCCATCAGTGAGAGAGGGACTAGCGGCTACAATGAGCAGTTCTTC. The chain couples TRBV10-3 to TRBJ2-1; 11 bases match TRBD2. The CDR3 extends over 16 amino acids. CDR1 and CDR2 (germline): ENHRY, SYGVKD. The ends lost 2 bases at V and 3 bases at J; junction bases unmatched: 3.

As DNA, the CDR3 is TGTGCCAGCAGCCAAGATGGGGTAGCGGTAAGCTCCTACAATGAGCAGTTCTTC. Its protein is CASSQDGVAVSSYNEQFF. The rearrangement uses TRBV3-1 (or the pseudogene TRBV3-2) and TRBJ2-1; TRBD2 might be the D (6 bases). Germline V gene lookup returns CDR1 LGHDT and CDR2 YNNKEL (reference sequence). Trimming left V 0 bases short and J 0 bases short, with 15 bases between. The length of the CDR3 is 18 residues.

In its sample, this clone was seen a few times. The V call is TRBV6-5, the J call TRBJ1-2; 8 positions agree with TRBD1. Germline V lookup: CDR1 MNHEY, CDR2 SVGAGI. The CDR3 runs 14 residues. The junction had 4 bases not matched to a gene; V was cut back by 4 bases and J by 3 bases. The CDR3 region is CASSFQGADYGYTF. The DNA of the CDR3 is TGTGCCAGCAGTTTCCAGGGGGCGGACTATGGCTACACCTTC.

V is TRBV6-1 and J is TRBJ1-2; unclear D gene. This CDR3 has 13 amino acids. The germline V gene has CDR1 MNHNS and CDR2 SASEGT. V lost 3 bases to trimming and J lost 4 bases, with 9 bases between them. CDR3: CASSEPESYGYTF. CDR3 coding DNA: TGTGCCAGCAGTGAGCCCGAAAGCTATGGCTACACCTTC.

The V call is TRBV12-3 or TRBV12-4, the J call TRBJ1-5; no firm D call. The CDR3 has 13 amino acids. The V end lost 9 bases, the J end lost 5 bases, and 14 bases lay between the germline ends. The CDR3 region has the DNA TGTGCCAGTGCCGGGTCATACTATCAGCCCCAGCATTTT. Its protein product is CASAGSYYQPQHF.

DNA for the CDR3: TGTGCCAGCAGTGGTACTGGCGTCGGGACCCAGTACTTC. Its protein product is CASSGTGVGTQYF. V gene TRBV2 combines with J gene TRBJ2-5; D remains ambiguous. CDR1 and CDR2 (germline): SNHLY, FYNNEI. The CDR3 covers 13 residues. V gave up 4 bases and J gave up 7 bases, with 13 bases separating them.

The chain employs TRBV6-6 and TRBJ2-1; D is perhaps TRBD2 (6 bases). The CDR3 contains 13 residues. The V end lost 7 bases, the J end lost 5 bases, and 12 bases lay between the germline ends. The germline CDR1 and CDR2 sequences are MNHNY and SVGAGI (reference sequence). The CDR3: CASTVPGDNEQFF. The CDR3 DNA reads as TGTGCCAGCACCGTCCCGGGGGACAATGAGCAGTTCTTC.

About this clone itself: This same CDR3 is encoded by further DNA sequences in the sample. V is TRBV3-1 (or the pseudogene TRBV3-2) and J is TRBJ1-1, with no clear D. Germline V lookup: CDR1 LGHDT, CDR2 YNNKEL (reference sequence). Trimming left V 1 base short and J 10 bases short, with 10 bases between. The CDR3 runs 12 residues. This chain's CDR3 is CASSQGSLGAFF. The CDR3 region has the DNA TGTGCCAGCAGCCAAGGCTCACTCGGAGCTTTCTTT.

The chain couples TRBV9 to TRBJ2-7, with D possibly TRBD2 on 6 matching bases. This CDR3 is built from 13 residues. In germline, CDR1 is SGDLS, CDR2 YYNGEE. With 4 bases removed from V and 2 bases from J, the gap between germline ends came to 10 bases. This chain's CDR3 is CASSPRETYEQYF. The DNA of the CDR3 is TGTGCCAGCAGCCCTCGGGAGACCTACGAGCAGTACTTC.

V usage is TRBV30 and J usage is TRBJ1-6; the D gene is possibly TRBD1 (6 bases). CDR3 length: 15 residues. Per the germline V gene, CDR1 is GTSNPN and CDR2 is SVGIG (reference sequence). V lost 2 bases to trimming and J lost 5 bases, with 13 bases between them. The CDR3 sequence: CAWSRGTPNNSPLHF. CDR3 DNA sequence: TGTGCCTGGAGTAGGGGGACACCCAATAATTCACCCCTCCACTTT.

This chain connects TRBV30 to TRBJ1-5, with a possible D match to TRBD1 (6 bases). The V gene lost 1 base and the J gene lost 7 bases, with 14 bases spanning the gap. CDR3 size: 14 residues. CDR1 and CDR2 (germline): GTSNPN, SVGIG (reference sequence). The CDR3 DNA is TGTGCCTGGAGTGGGGGCAGGGGCGGACAGCCCCAGCATTTT. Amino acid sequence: CAWSGGRGGQPQHF.

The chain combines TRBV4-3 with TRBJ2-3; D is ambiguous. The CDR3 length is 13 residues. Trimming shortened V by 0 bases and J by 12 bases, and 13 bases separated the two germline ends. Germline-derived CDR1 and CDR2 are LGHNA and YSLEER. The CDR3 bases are TGCGCCAGCAGCCAAGATCGTGGTATACGTCAGTATTTT. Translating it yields CASSQDRGIRQYF.

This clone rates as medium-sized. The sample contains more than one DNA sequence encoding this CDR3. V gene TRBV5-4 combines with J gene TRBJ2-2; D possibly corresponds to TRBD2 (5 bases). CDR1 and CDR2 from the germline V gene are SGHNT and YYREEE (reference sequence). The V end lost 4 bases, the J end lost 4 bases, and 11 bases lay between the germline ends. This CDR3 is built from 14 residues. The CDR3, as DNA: TGTGCCAGCAGCCCCGGGGTGTCCACCGGGGAGCTGTTTTTT. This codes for CASSPGVSTGELFF.

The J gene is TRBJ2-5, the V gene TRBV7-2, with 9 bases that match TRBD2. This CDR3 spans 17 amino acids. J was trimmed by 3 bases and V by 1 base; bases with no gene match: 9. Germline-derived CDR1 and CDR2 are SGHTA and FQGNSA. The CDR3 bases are TGTGCCAGCAGCTTAGGGCAGGCGGGGGGGCCGAAAGAGACCCAGTACTTC. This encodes CASSLGQAGGPKETQYF.

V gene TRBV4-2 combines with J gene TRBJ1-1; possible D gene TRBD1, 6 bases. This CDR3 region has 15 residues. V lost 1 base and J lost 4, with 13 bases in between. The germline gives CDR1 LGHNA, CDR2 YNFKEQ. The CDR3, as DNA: TGTGCCAGCAGCCAAGTTTACAGGGTTGGCACTGAAGCTTTCTTT. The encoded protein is CASSQVYRVGTEAFF.

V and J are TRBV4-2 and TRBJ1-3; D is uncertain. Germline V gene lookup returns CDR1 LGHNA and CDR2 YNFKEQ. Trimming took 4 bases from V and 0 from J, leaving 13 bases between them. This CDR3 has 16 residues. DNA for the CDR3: TGTGCCAGCAGCCCTAGGCGGAGGGACTCTGGAAACACCATATATTTT. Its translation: CASSPRRRDSGNTIYF.